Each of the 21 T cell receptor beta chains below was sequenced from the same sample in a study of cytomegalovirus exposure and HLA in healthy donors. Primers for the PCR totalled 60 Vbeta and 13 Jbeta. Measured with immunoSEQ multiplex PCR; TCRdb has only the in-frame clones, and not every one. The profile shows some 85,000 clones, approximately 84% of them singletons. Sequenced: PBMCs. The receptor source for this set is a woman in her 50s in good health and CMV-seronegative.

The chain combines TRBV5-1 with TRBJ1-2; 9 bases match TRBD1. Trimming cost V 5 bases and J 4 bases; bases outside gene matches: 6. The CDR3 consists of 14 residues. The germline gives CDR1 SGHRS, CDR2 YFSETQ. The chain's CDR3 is CASSLTGGVYGYTF. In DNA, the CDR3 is TGCGCCAGCAGTCTCACAGGGGGCGTCTATGGCTACACCTTC.

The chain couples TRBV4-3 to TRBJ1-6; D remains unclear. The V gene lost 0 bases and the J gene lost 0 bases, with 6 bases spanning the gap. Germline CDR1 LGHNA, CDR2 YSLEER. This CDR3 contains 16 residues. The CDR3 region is CASSQDPVSYNSPLHF. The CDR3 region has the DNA TGCGCCAGCAGCCAAGATCCGGTCTCCTATAATTCACCCCTCCACTTT.

CDR3 in DNA: TGTGCCAGCAGCCTCCAGGGGGTCGAGCAGTACTTC. Translated, it gives CASSLQGVEQYF. This chain connects TRBV7-2 to TRBJ2-7; the match to TRBD1 covers 7 bases. The V and J ends lost 5 bases and 6 bases, in that order; junction bases with no gene match: 4. The CDR3 length is 12 residues. CDR1 and CDR2 (germline): SGHTA, FQGNSA.

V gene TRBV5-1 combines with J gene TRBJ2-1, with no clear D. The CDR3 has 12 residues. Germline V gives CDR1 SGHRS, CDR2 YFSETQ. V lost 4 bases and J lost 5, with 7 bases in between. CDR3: CASSLQNNEQFF. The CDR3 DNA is TGCGCCAGCAGCCTCCAGAACAATGAGCAGTTCTTC.

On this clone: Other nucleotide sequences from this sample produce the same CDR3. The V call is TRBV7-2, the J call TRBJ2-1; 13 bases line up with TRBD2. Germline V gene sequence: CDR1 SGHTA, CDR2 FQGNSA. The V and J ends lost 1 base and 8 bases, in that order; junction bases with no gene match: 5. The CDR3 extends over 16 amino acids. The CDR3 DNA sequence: TGTGCCAGCAGCTTAGTCGGACTAGCGGGAGTCGATGAGCAGTTCTTC. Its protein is CASSLVGLAGVDEQFF.

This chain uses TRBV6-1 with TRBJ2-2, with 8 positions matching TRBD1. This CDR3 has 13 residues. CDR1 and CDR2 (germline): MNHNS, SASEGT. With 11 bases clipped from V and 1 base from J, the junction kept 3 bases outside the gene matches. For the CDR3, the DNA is TGTGCCTCCGGACAGGGGAACACCGGGGAGCTGTTTTTT. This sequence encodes CASGQGNTGELFF.

The CDR3 region has the DNA TGCGCCAGCAGCCAAGAGGGAGCGGGAGTAAGCACAGATACGCAGTATTTT. Translating it yields CASSQEGAGVSTDTQYF. The chain uses TRBV4-1 and TRBJ2-3, with 8 bases matching TRBD2. This CDR3 region has 17 residues. Germline lookup yields CDR1 MGHRA and CDR2 YSYEKL. V lost 0 bases to trimming and J lost 0 bases; unmatched junction nucleotides: 5.

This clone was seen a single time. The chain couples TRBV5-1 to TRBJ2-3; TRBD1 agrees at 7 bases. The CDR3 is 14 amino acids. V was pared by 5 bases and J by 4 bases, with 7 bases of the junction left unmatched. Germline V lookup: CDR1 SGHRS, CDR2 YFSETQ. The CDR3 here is CASSQDRVPDTQYF. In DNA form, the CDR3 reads TGCGCCAGCAGTCAAGACAGGGTCCCAGATACGCAGTATTTT.

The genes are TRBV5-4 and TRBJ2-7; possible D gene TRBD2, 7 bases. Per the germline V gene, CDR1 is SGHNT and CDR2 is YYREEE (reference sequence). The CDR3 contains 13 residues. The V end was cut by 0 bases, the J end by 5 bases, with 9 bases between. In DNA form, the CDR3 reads TGTGCCAGCAGCTTGGACGGGGGGCACGAGCAGTACGTC. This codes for CASSLDGGHEQYV.

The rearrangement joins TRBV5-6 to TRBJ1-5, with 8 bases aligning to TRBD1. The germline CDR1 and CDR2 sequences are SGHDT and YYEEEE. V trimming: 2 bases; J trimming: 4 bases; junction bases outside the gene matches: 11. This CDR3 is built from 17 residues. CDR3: CASSLRQGASRNQPQHF. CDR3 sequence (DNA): TGTGCCAGCAGCTTAAGGCAGGGGGCTAGTAGGAATCAGCCCCAGCATTTT.

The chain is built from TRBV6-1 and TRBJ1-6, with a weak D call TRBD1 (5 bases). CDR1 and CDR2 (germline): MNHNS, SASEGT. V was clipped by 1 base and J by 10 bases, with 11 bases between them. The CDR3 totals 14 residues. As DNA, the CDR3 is TGTGCCAGCAGTGAAGGGTCCAGGGTCTCACCCCTCCACTTT. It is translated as CASSEGSRVSPLHF.

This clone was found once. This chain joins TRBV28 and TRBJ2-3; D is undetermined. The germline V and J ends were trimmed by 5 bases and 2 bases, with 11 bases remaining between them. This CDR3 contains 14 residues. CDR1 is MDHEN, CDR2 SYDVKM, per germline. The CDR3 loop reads CASSPSTNTDTQYF. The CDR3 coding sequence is TGTGCCAGCAGTCCATCGACAAACACAGATACGCAGTATTTT.

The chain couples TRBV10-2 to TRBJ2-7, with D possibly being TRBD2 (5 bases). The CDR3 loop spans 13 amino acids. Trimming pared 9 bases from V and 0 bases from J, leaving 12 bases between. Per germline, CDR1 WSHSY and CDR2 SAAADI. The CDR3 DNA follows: TGCGCCAGTTGGAGGAACCCCTCCTACGAGCAGTACTTC. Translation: CASWRNPSYEQYF.

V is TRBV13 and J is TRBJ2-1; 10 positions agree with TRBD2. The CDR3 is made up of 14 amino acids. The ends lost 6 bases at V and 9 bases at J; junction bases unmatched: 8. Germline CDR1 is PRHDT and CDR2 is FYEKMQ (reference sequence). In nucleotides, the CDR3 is TGTGCCAGCAGACTAGCGGGACGCAGCGGTGAGCAGTTCTTC. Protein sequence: CASRLAGRSGEQFF.

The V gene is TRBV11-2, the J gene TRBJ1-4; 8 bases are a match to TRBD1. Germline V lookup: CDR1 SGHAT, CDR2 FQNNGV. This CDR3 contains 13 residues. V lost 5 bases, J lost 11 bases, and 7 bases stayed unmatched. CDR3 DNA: TGTGCCAGCAGCGTTCAGGGGGCTGTGAAACTGTTTTTT. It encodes CASSVQGAVKLFF.

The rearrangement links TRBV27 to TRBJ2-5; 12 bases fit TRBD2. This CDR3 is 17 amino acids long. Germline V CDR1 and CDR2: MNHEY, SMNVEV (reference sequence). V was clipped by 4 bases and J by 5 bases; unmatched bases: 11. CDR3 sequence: CASSSGPRTSGIETQYF. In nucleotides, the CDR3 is TGTGCCAGCAGTTCAGGGCCCCGGACTAGCGGGATTGAGACCCAGTACTTC.

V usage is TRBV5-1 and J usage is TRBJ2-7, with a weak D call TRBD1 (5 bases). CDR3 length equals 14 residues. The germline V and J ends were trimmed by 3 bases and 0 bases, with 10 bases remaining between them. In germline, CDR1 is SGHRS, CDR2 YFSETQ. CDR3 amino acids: CASSSDSASYEQYF. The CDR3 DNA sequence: TGCGCCAGCAGCTCAGACAGTGCCTCCTACGAGCAGTACTTC.

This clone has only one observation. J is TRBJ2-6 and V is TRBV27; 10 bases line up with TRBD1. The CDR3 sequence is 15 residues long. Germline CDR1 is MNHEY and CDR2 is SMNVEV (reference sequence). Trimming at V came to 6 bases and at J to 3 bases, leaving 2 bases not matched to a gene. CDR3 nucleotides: TGTGCCAGCAGGACAGGGGGCAGTGGGGCCAACGTCCTGACTTTC. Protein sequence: CASRTGGSGANVLTF.

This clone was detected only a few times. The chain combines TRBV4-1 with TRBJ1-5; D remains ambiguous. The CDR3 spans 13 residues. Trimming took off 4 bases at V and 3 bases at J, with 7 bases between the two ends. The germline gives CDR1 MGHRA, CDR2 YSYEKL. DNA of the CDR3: TGCGCCAGCAGCCTACAAGACAATCAGCCCCAGCATTTT. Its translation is CASSLQDNQPQHF.

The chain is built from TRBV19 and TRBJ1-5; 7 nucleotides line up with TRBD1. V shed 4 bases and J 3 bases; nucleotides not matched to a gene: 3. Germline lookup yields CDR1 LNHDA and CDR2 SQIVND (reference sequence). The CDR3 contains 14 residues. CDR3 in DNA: TGTGCCAGTAGTAGACAGGGAGTCAATCAGCCCCAGCATTTT. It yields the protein CASSRQGVNQPQHF. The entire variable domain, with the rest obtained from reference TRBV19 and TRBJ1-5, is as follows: DGGITQSPKYLFRKEGQNVTLSCEQNLNHDAMYWYRQDPGQGLRLIYYSQIVNDFQKGDIAEGYSVSREKKESFPLTVTSAQKNPTAFYLCASSRQGVNQPQHFGDGTRLSIL.

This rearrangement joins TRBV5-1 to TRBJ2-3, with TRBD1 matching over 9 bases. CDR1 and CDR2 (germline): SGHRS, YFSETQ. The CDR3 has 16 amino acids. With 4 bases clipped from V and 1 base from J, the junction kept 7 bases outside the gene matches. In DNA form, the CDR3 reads TGCGCCAGCAGCCGAAAATGGACAGGGGGCACAGATACGCAGTATTTT. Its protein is CASSRKWTGGTDTQYF.